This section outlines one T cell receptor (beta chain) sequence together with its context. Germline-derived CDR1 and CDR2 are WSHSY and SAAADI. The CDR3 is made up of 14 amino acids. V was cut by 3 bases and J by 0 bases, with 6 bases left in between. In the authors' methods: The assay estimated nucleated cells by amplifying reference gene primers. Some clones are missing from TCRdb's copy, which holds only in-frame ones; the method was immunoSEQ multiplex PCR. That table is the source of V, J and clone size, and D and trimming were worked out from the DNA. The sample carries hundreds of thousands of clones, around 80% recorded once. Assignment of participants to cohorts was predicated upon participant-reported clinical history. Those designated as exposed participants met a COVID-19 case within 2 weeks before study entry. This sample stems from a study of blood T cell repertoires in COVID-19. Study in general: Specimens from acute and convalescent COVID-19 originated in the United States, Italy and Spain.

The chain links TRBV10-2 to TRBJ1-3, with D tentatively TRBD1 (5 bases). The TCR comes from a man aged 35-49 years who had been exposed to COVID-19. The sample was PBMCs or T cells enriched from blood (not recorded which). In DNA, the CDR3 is TGCGCCAGCAGTGAACAGGCCTCTGGAAACACCATATATTTT. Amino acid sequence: CASSEQASGNTIYF.